The 20 T cell receptor beta chains below all came from one sample that was sequenced in a study of Ad26.COV2.S vaccination and SARS-CoV-2 variants. Treatment specified: around 19 received Ad26.COV2.S at low or high dose, single or two shots; roughly 5 received placebo; per-sample allocation not given. Sampling occurred on day 63 after the first vaccine or placebo injection. The repertoire was sequenced with immunoSEQ multiplex PCR; TCRdb's copy has only in-frame clones and lacks some. Altogether 350,000 to 450,000 clones are present, around 92% being singletons, with the ten largest covering about 1.6%. The source was peripheral blood, collected in a trial of Ad26.COV2.S vaccine versus placebo. These receptors were collected from a person aged 18-65 years who received the Ad26.COV2.S COVID-19 vaccine or a placebo.

The rearrangement uses TRBV2 and TRBJ1-4; D remains ambiguous. Per germline, CDR1 SNHLY and CDR2 FYNNEI. With 7 bases removed from V and 8 bases from J, the gap between germline ends came to 11 bases. The CDR3 is 12 residues long. The CDR3 region is CASKRDDEKLFF. For the CDR3, the DNA is TGTGCCAGCAAAAGGGATGACGAAAAACTGTTTTTT.

V usage is TRBV5-1 and J usage is TRBJ2-7; D possibly matches TRBD1 or TRBD2 (6 bases each). The germline CDR1 and CDR2 sequences are SGHRS and YFSETQ. The V end was cut by 5 bases, the J end by 6 bases, with 12 bases between. The CDR3 sequence is 12 residues long. As DNA, the CDR3 is TGCGCCAGCAGTAGGGGGGACGGCGAGCAGTACTTC. Translating gives CASSRGDGEQYF.

This chain uses TRBV5-1 with TRBJ1-1; no firm D call. Germline CDR1 SGHRS, CDR2 YFSETQ. V was clipped by 0 bases and J by 4 bases, with 13 bases between them. The CDR3 has 15 residues. In DNA form, the CDR3 reads TGCGCCAGCAGCTTGGCGGGAGCAGCGGGCACTGAAGCTTTCTTT. Translated: CASSLAGAAGTEAFF.

The chain combines TRBV5-6 with TRBJ2-1, with 10 bases that match TRBD2. Looked up from germline, CDR1 is SGHDT and CDR2 is YYEEEE. With 1 base clipped from V and 15 bases from J, the junction kept 10 bases outside the gene matches. The CDR3 loop spans 14 amino acids. The CDR3 DNA reads TGTGCCAGCAGCTTGAAAGCGGGGGGGCCGACGGCGTTCTTC. This codes for CASSLKAGGPTAFF.

The chain couples TRBV10-1 to TRBJ2-2; D remains ambiguous. Germline CDR1 is WNHNN and CDR2 is SYGVQD (reference sequence). The CDR3 runs to 14 residues. V was cut by 6 bases and J by 1 base, with 9 bases left in between. CDR3 in amino acids: CASRSGQNTGELFF. CDR3 in DNA: TGCGCCAGCAGATCGGGCCAGAACACCGGGGAGCTGTTTTTT.

The chain uses TRBV28 and TRBJ1-3; D gene unclear. The CDR3 loop spans 14 amino acids. V was shortened by 6 bases and J by 2 bases, with 11 bases between the two germline ends. Germline values: CDR1 MDHEN, CDR2 SYDVKM. The CDR3 spells CASRVAAPGNTIYF. In nucleotides, the CDR3 is TGTGCCAGCAGGGTTGCGGCGCCTGGAAACACCATATATTTT.

This chain uses TRBV4-3 with TRBJ1-1; D call uncertain. With 3 bases removed from V and 4 bases from J, the gap between germline ends came to 15 bases. Germline V CDR1 and CDR2: LGHNA, YSLEER. This CDR3 contains 15 residues. CDR3 amino acids: CASSHGVGAGTEAFF. In DNA form, the CDR3 reads TGCGCCAGCAGCCACGGGGTCGGCGCGGGCACTGAAGCTTTCTTT.

A single count supports this clone. V usage is TRBV6-2 or TRBV6-3 and J usage is TRBJ1-5; tentative D call: TRBD1 (5 bases). The CDR3 contains 20 residues. Trimming left V 2 bases short and J 0 bases short, with 23 bases between. CDR1 and CDR2 from the germline V gene are MNHEY and SVGEGT. DNA for the CDR3: TGTGCCAGCAGTTACACCGACGGGAGGGGATGGACATATAGCAATCAGCCCCAGCATTTT. It translates to CASSYTDGRGWTYSNQPQHF.

The chain couples TRBV5-1 to TRBJ2-2, with D tentatively TRBD2 (6 bases). This CDR3 comprises 16 residues. V lost 6 bases to trimming and J lost 0 bases, with 15 bases between them. Germline assignment: CDR1 SGHRS and CDR2 YFSETQ. CDR3 region: CASTGGAGANTGELFF. The CDR3 bases are TGCGCCAGCACCGGGGGAGCGGGCGCGAACACCGGGGAGCTGTTTTTT.

The CDR3 reads CAWSVPGRGDYNEQFF. The DNA for the CDR3 is TGTGCCTGGAGTGTACCGGGGCGGGGGGATTACAATGAGCAGTTCTTC. This chain links TRBV30 with TRBJ2-1; 8 bases fit TRBD2. Germline assignment: CDR1 GTSNPN and CDR2 SVGIG (reference sequence). This CDR3 region has 16 residues. Trimming cost V 0 bases and J 4 bases; bases outside gene matches: 8.

The chain links TRBV19 to TRBJ2-5; 7 bases line up with TRBD1. The CDR3 consists of 13 residues. The germline gives CDR1 LNHDA, CDR2 SQIVND (reference sequence). With V trimmed by 5 bases and J by 1 base, 1 base remained unmatched. DNA of the CDR3: TGTGCCAGTAGTCGGACAGGCCAAGAGACCCAGTACTTC. Residues: CASSRTGQETQYF.

The chain joins TRBV4-3 to TRBJ1-6, with D possibly TRBD1 on 5 matching bases. The CDR3 is 16 amino acids. Per the germline V gene, CDR1 is LGHNA and CDR2 is YSLEER. V was shortened by 0 bases and J by 5 bases, with 11 bases between the two germline ends. The CDR3, as DNA: TGCGCCAGCAGCCAAGATCTAGGGGCAAATAATTCACCCCTCCACTTT. Translation gives CASSQDLGANNSPLHF.

The gene calls are TRBV28 and TRBJ2-5, with 8 bases identical to TRBD1. The CDR3 spans 16 residues. J lost 4 bases, V lost 2 bases, and 9 bases had no gene match. Looked up from germline, CDR1 is MDHEN and CDR2 is SYDVKM. CDR3: CASSLNPDRAGETQYF. CDR3 nucleotides: TGTGCCAGCAGTTTAAACCCGGACAGGGCCGGAGAGACCCAGTACTTC.

The chain recombines TRBV28 with TRBJ1-5; no clear D. CDR3 length: 17 amino acids. Trimming removed 6 bases at V and 0 bases at J, with 18 bases between. CDR1 MDHEN and CDR2 SYDVKM come from the germline V gene. The CDR3 reads CASSPDVGGYSNQPQHF. CDR3 nucleotides: TGTGCCAGCAGCCCGGACGTGGGCGGATATAGCAATCAGCCCCAGCATTTT.

This chain joins TRBV12-1 and TRBJ2-3; the table names TRBD2, a call not compared with the DNA. TRBV12-1 is labeled a pseudogene. There are 15 residues in the CDR3. This CDR3 reads CASTPTSGGTYTQYF. CDR3 DNA: TGTGCCAGCACCCCGACTAGCGGGGGAACGTATACGCAGTATTTT.

This clone has only one observation. The chain recombines TRBV4-3 with TRBJ1-5; 8 bases line up with TRBD1. CDR3 size: 17 residues. The ends lost 1 base at V and 3 bases at J; junction bases unmatched: 8. Germline loops: CDR1 LGHNA, CDR2 YSLEER. The CDR3 is CASSQGVWDRNNQPQHF. Written as DNA, the CDR3 is TGCGCCAGCAGCCAAGGGGTATGGGACAGGAACAATCAGCCCCAGCATTTT.

V and J are TRBV5-6 and TRBJ1-5, with 11 bases fitting TRBD1. The CDR3 totals 16 residues. Germline lookup yields CDR1 SGHDT and CDR2 YYEEEE. The J segment lost 5 bases and the V segment lost 2 bases, leaving 6 bases of the junction unmatched. The CDR3 DNA follows: TGTGCCAGCAGCTTCACCGGGACAGGGGGTTATCAGCCCCAGCATTTT. This translates into CASSFTGTGGYQPQHF.

V and J are TRBV5-6 and TRBJ2-7; D is undetermined. V was clipped by 2 bases and J by 3 bases, with 6 bases between them. CDR1 is SGHDT, CDR2 YYEEEE, per germline. The CDR3 is 12 residues long. CDR3 sequence: CASSLGYYEQYF. Here the CDR3 DNA reads TGTGCCAGCAGCTTAGGATACTACGAGCAGTACTTC.

The gene calls are TRBV28 and TRBJ2-5; D unclear. The V end lost 3 bases, the J end lost 5 bases, and 10 bases lay between the germline ends. There are 13 residues in the CDR3. Germline CDR1 reads MDHEN; CDR2 reads SYDVKM. CDR3 coding DNA: TGTGCCAGCAGTTTTTACAGCCACGAGACCCAGTACTTC. It translates to CASSFYSHETQYF.

The V call is TRBV3-1 (or the pseudogene TRBV3-2), the J call TRBJ2-5; no firm D call. Trimming took off 4 bases at V and 5 bases at J, with 26 bases between the two ends. The CDR3 runs to 18 residues. Germline values: CDR1 LGHDT, CDR2 YNNKEL (reference sequence). CDR3 in DNA: TGTGCCAGCAGCCTCAAGGTTGGGCTAGAGGTCCTGGGGGAGACCCAGTACTTC. It codes for CASSLKVGLEVLGETQYF.